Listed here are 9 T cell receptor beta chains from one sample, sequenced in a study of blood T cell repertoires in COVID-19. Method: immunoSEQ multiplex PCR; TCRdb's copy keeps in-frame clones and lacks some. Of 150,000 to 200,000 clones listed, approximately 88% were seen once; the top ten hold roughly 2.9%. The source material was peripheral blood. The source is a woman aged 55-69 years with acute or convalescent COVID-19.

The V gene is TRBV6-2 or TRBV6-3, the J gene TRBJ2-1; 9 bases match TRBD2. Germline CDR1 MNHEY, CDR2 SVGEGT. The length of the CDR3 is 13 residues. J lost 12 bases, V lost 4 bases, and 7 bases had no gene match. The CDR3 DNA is TGTGCCAGCAGTTTGGGGACTAGCTGGACGCAGTTCTTC. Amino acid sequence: CASSLGTSWTQFF.

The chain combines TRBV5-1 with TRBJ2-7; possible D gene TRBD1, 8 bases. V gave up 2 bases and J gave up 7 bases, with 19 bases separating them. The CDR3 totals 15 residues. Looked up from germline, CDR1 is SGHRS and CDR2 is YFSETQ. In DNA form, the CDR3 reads TGCGCCAGCAGCTTAGACAGGGGAGGGGGAATTGAGCAGTACTTC. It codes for CASSLDRGGGIEQYF.

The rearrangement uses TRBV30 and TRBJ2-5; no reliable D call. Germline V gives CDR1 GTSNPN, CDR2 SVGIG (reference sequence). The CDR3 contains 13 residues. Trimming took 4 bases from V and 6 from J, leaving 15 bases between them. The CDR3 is CAWNLGGVKTQYF. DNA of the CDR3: TGTGCCTGGAATCTAGGCGGTGTGAAGACCCAGTACTTC. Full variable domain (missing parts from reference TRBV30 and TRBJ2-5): SQTIHQWPATLVQPVGSPLSLECTVEGTSNPNLYWYRQAAGRGLQLLFYSVGIGQISSEVPQNLSASRPQDRQFILSSKKLLLSDSGFYLCAWNLGGVKTQYFGPGTRLLVL.

The CDR3 region has the DNA TGTGCCAGCAGAACAGGGCTGGAGTACCATAGCAATCAGCCCCAGCATTTT. It specifies CASRTGLEYHSNQPQHF. The chain uses TRBV2 and TRBJ1-5, with TRBD1 as a possible D gene (6 bases). This CDR3 is 17 amino acids long. Germline V gene sequence: CDR1 SNHLY, CDR2 FYNNEI. V dropped 6 bases and J dropped 0 bases, with 18 bases sitting between them. The whole variable domain, filled in from reference TRBV2 and TRBJ1-5, reads EPEVTQTPSHQVTQMGQEVILRCVPISNHLYFYWYRQILGQKVEFLVSFYNNEISEKSEIFDDQFSVERPDGSNFTLKIRSTKLEDSAMYFCASRTGLEYHSNQPQHFGDGTRLSIL.

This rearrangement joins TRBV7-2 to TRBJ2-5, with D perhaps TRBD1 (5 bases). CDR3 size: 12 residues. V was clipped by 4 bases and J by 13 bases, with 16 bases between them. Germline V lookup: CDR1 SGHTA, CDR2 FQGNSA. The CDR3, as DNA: TGTGCCAGCAGCTACTGGGGCTCTCAGTGGTACTTC. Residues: CASSYWGSQWYF.

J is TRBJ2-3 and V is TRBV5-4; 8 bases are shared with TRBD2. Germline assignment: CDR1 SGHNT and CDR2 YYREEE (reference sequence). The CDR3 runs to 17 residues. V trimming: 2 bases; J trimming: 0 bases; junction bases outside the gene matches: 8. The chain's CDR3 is CASSFGGGGTSTDTQYF. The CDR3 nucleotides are TGTGCCAGCAGCTTCGGAGGCGGGGGGACAAGCACAGATACGCAGTATTTT.

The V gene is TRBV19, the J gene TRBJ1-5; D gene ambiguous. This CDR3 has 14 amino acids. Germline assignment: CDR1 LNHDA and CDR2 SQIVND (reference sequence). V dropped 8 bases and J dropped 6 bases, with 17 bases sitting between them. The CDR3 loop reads CASRGQRIRQPQHF. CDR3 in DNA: TGTGCCAGTCGCGGCCAGAGGATCCGTCAGCCCCAGCATTTT.

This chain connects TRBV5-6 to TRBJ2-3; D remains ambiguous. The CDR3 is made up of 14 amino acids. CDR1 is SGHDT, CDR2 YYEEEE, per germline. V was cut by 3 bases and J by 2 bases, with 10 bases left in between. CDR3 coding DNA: TGTGCCAGCAGCTACAAGATTCCCACAGATACGCAGTATTTT. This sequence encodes CASSYKIPTDTQYF.

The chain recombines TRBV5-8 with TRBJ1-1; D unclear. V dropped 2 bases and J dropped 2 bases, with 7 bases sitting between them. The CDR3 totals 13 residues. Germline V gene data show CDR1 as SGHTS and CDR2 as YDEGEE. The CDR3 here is CASSFETNTEAFF. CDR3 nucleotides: TGTGCCAGCAGCTTTGAGACTAACACTGAAGCTTTCTTT.